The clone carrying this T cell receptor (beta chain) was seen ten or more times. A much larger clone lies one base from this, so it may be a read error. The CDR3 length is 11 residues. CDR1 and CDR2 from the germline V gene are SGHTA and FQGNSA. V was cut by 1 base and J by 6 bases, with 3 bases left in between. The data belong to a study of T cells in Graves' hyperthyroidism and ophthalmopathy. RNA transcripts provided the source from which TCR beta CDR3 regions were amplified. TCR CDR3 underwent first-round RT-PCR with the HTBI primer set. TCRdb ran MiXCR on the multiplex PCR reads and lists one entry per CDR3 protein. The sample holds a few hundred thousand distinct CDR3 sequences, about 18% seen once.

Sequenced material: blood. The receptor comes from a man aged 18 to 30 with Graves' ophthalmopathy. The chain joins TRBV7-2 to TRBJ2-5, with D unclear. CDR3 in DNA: TGTGCCAGCAGCTTAGGGCAGACCCAGTACTTC. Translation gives CASSLGQTQYF.